This T cell receptor (beta chain) stems from a study of blood T cell repertoires in COVID-19 (dated by TCRdb to about 2020). As for the study more broadly: The collaborator samples originated in the United States, Italy and Spain and spanned the acute and convalescent phases of COVID-19. Nearly every sample came with metadata listing a de-identified subject ID, COVID-19 status, age in years and sex. The dataset comprised deeply sampled blood TCRbeta repertoires from subjects exposed to, actively infected with, or recovered from COVID-19. Samples came from the ongoing ImmuneRACE study (first 160 participants) plus 1,254 subjects from 6 global collaborators. The repertoires were released in a freely available public database intended as a resource for research on the immune response to SARS-CoV-2. Where available, HLA class I and class II types were taken from metadata supplied by the sample provider and were not determined by assay-based typing. The material from the prospective study consisted of cDNA or gDNA derived from T cells, B-cell-depleted T cells, or PBMCs. The paper as a whole reports these results and caveats: The quantity of clinical and demographic metadata differed by source and by participant and was supplied without curation.

Collaborating institutions collected whole blood in K2EDTA tubes following their own protocols. For TCRbeta analysis, collaborator samples were shipped as frozen whole blood, as isolated PBMCs, or as DNA extracted from either sample type. The trim is 1 base for V and 3 bases for J, with a gap of 9 bases between the germline ends. Including the terminal cysteine and phenylalanine, the CDR3 comprises 14 residues. The CDR3 DNA has 42 bases and is translated from base 1. The CDR1 and CDR2 encoded by the germline V gene (reference sequence) are SEHNR and FQNEAQ. TCRbeta CDR3 regions were amplified from genomic DNA by means of the immunoSEQ Assay, a bias-controlled multiplex PCR. Per the original workflow: Within the assay, amplification of reference gene primers was used to estimate how many nucleated cells each sample contained. To quantify the absolute abundance of each unique TCRbeta CDR3 rearrangement, sequence reads were collapsed and filtered. For each sample, productive Simpson clonality was calculated by taking the square root of Simpson's diversity index across productive rearrangements. TCRdb holds this immuneACCESS table with in-frame rearrangements only. Some clones are missing; in checked studies, unresolved V genes explain under half, and the rest has no known cause. Clonal size and the V and J genes are those of that table, whereas D and trimming came from the DNA. This sample lists 120,000 to 150,000 clones; about 87% were detected once. The ten largest account for less than 10% of the sample.

With regard to this clone: The antigen it recognizes is unknown. One base away there is no much larger clone; base qualities are not given. Other DNA sequences in the same sample also yield this CDR3.

This TCR was sampled from a woman aged 45 to 65 with active or convalescent COVID-19. The chain joins TRBV7-9 to TRBJ1-1, with no confidently assigned D gene. Sequencing used peripheral blood. In nucleotide form, the sequence is TGTGCCAGCAGCTTAGGAGGGCGGGACACTGAAGCTTTCTTT. Its amino acids are CASSLGGRDTEAFF.